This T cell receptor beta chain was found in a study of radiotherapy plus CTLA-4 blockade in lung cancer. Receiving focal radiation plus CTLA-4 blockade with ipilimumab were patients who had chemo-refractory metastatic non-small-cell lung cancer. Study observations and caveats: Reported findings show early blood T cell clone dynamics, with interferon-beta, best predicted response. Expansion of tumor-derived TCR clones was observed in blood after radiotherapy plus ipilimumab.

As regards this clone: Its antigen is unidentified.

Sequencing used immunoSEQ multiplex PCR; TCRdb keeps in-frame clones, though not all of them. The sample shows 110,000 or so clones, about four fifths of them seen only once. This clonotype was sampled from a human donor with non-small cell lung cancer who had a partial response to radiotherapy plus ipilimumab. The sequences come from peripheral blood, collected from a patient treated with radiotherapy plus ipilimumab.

In DNA, the CDR3 is TGCGCCAGCAGCTTGGACAGGGAACACGACTATGGCTACACCTTC. This encodes CASSLDREHDYGYTF. The chain uses TRBV5-1 and TRBJ1-2, with D possibly TRBD1 on 6 matching bases. Germline CDR1 is SGHRS and CDR2 is YFSETQ. The CDR3 loop spans 15 amino acids. Trimming took off 0 bases at V and 3 bases at J, with 12 bases between the two ends.